This T cell receptor (beta chain) was recorded in a study of blood T cell repertoires in COVID-19. Study at large: COVID-19 samples, acute and convalescent, were from the United States, Italy and Spain. Sample material is recorded as cDNA or gDNA derived from T cells, B-cell-depleted T cells, or PBMCs.

Per the original data handling: The authors estimated nucleated cell counts from reference gene primer amplification. Measured with immunoSEQ multiplex PCR; TCRdb has only the in-frame clones, and not every one. That table gives V, J and clone size, and the DNA gave D and trimming. The sample includes about 140,000 clones, approximately 88% of them seen just once. V was pared by 5 bases and J by 8 bases, with 9 bases of the junction left unmatched. The CDR3 runs 14 residues. CDR1 SGHVS and CDR2 FQNEAQ come from the germline V gene. The clonotype originates from a man in his 60s with active or convalescent COVID-19. Sequenced sample: peripheral blood. J is TRBJ2-1 and V is TRBV7-8; 7 positions agree with TRBD2. CDR3 amino acids: CASSLGLGFDEQFF. As DNA, the CDR3 is TGTGCCAGCAGCCTCGGACTAGGTTTCGATGAGCAGTTCTTC.